This T cell receptor beta chain was found in a study of blood T cell repertoires in COVID-19. Study overall: Sites across the United States, Italy and Spain contributed samples from acute and convalescent COVID-19. PBMCs, B-cell-depleted T cells, or T cells provided the cDNA or gDNA that made up the material.

Per the germline V gene, CDR1 is LNHDA and CDR2 is SQIVND (reference sequence). The CDR3 extends over 14 amino acids. Trimming removed 3 bases from V and 4 bases from J, with 10 bases in between. In the source study's methods: Cell counts per sample came from amplifying reference gene primers. Data came from immunoSEQ multiplex PCR; TCRdb stores just in-frame clones and leaves some out. The DNA was the basis for D and trimming; V, J and clone size are from that table. The sample includes about 98,000 clones, about 85% of them seen just once. This clone is a singleton in its sample. The sample taken for sequencing was peripheral blood. The chain has TRBV19 and TRBJ1-5, with D unclear. This clonotype was sampled from a man aged 70 or older with acute or convalescent COVID-19. The CDR3 sequence: CASSMAGFNQPQHF. The CDR3 DNA follows: TGTGCCAGTAGTATGGCGGGGTTTAATCAGCCCCAGCATTTT.